Following are 3 T cell receptor beta chains from one sample sequenced in a study of follicular helper T cells after annual influenza vaccination. Time point specified: 2015-2016 season, pre-vaccination. Sequencing was performed with immunoSEQ multiplex PCR; in TCRdb, only in-frame clones are kept and a portion is missing. The table has 9,300 or so clones, roughly 80% seen once; the top ten hold about 1.5%. The starting material was CXCR5+ CD38- circulating T follicular helper cells from blood, obtained on the day of influenza vaccination. The subset was: circulating Tfh, non-naive CD4+CXCR5+PD-1+ (ICOS+CD38+ or ICOS-CD38-). The receptors here all came from an adult who received the influenza vaccine.

This clone was detected only once. The chain joins TRBV19 to TRBJ1-2, with D unclear. Germline V gene lookup returns CDR1 LNHDA and CDR2 SQIVND (reference sequence). The CDR3 consists of 11 residues. V lost 7 bases and J lost 0, with 3 bases in between. CDR3 sequence reads: CASKANYGYTF. The CDR3 bases are TGTGCCAGTAAGGCTAACTATGGCTACACCTTC.

The chain carries TRBV20-1 and TRBJ2-1; D is perhaps TRBD1 (6 bases). This CDR3 region has 11 residues. CDR1 is DFQATT, CDR2 SNEGSKA, per germline (reference sequence). V was shortened by 0 bases and J by 10 bases, with 7 bases between the two germline ends. This CDR3 is CSARDRGEQFF. CDR3 DNA sequence: TGCAGTGCTAGAGATAGGGGGGAGCAGTTCTTC.

The V gene is TRBV30, the J gene TRBJ1-5; D is uncertain. The ends were cut back, 8 bases at V and 3 bases at J, with 11 bases in the middle. The CDR3 has 12 residues. Germline values: CDR1 GTSNPN, CDR2 SVGIG (reference sequence). The CDR3 region has the DNA TGTGCCATGGGGTGGCTCAATCAGCCCCAGCATTTT. This sequence encodes CAMGWLNQPQHF.